The 29 T cell receptor beta chains below were found in one sample sequenced in a study of spatial heterogeneity in lung cancer. In TCRdb, the 5' RACE reads were re-called with MiXCR into one record per CDR3 protein. The sample consists of under 25,000 distinct CDR3 sequences, 4.5% to 7% of them appearing once. Time point specified: sample taken at primary tumor resection. The sequencing here drew on PBMCs, taken at surgery. The receptors shown here come from a male donor with early-stage non-small cell lung cancer.

This clonotype was counted ten times or more. The gene calls are TRBV29-1 and TRBJ2-1; no clear D. This CDR3 contains 13 residues. Germline CDR1 is SQVTM and CDR2 is ANQGSEA. V was cut by 0 bases and J by 3 bases, with 6 bases left in between. This chain's CDR3 is CSVEDDLYNEQFF. The CDR3 region has the DNA TGCAGCGTTGAAGACGACCTCTACAATGAGCAGTTCTTC.

This clonotype was observed a handful of times. A junction boundary mismatches the germline segment, possibly from a read error. The chain carries TRBV9 and TRBJ1-6; D gene unclear. This CDR3 region has 16 residues. Germline V gene lookup returns CDR1 SGDLS and CDR2 YYNGEE. Written as DNA, the CDR3 is TGTGCCAGCAGCGTAACTCCGCAGTCCTCTAATTCACCCCTCCACTTT. Protein: CASSVTPQSSNSPLHF.

The chain is built from TRBV19 and TRBJ2-2; 8 nucleotides match TRBD2. This CDR3 has 15 amino acids. With V trimmed by 8 bases and J by 3 bases, 8 bases remained unmatched. CDR1 is LNHDA and CDR2 is SQIVND in the germline V gene (reference sequence). The CDR3: CASGRSGSYTGELFF. The DNA of the CDR3 is TGTGCCAGTGGACGGAGCGGGAGCTACACCGGGGAGCTGTTTTTT.

This clonotype was observed many times. The gene calls are TRBV28 and TRBJ2-7, with a tentative D call TRBD2 (5 bases). The CDR3 is 15 residues long. Per germline, CDR1 MDHEN and CDR2 SYDVKM. With 2 bases removed from V and 0 bases from J, the gap between germline ends came to 11 bases. CDR3 sequence reads: CASSLGPGSSYEQYF. DNA of the CDR3: TGTGCCAGCAGTTTAGGTCCGGGGAGCTCCTACGAGCAGTACTTC. Based on the CDR3 plus reference TRBV28 and TRBJ2-7, the full variable domain is DVKVTQSSRYLVKRTGEKVFLECVQDMDHENMFWYRQDPGLGLRLIYFSYDVKMKEKGDIPEGYSVSREKKERFSLILESASTNQTSMYLCASSLGPGSSYEQYFGPGTRLTVT.

This clonotype was seen ten or more times. The chain recombines TRBV7-9 with TRBJ2-7, with 8 bases aligning to TRBD1. Germline assignment: CDR1 SEHNR and CDR2 FQNEAQ (reference sequence). The CDR3 spans 14 residues. Unmatched junction bases numbered 10, after V lost 5 bases and J lost 7 bases. DNA of the CDR3: TGTGCCAGCAGCGCCGGGACAGGTCGGGGGGAGCAGTACTTC. This sequence encodes CASSAGTGRGEQYF.

This clonotype was seen ten or more times. The chain joins TRBV6-1 to TRBJ2-2, with no clear D. The CDR3 totals 16 residues. Germline CDR1 reads MNHNS; CDR2 reads SASEGT. V was clipped by 1 base and J by 0 bases, with 9 bases between them. The CDR3 reads CASSEVALANTGELFF. CDR3 nucleotides: TGTGCCAGCAGTGAAGTGGCCCTAGCGAACACCGGGGAGCTGTTTTTT.

There are many counts of this clonotype. The rearrangement joins TRBV9 to TRBJ1-6; D unclear. V was clipped by 4 bases and J by 0 bases, with 14 bases between them. Germline CDR1 is SGDLS and CDR2 is YYNGEE. This CDR3 spans 17 amino acids. The CDR3 is CASSLSGWTSYNSPLHF. The DNA of the CDR3 is TGTGCCAGCAGCCTCAGTGGGTGGACCTCCTATAATTCACCCCTCCACTTT.

This clonotype was recorded at least ten times. The rearrangement joins TRBV28 to TRBJ2-5; the D gene is possibly TRBD2 (5 bases). V was shortened by 4 bases and J by 5 bases, with 17 bases between the two germline ends. Looked up from germline, CDR1 is MDHEN and CDR2 is SYDVKM. The CDR3 consists of 15 residues. The CDR3 bases are TGTGCCAGCAGTTCCCCCAGCAAAAGAGGGGAGACCCAGTACTTC. Translated: CASSSPSKRGETQYF. The variable domain in full, completed from reference TRBV28 and TRBJ2-5, reads DVKVTQSSRYLVKRTGEKVFLECVQDMDHENMFWYRQDPGLGLRLIYFSYDVKMKEKGDIPEGYSVSREKKERFSLILESASTNQTSMYLCASSSPSKRGETQYFGPGTRLLVL.

For this clonotype: As the CDR3 is not closed by the conserved phenylalanine or tryptophan, this likely results from a read error. The limits of the CDR3 on the DNA are not certain, so only TCRdb's listed CDR3 is given. The chain couples TRBV23-1 to TRBJ1-4; the table gives TRBD1 as D, unverified against the DNA. Being an ORF, TRBV23-1 has a function that is uncertain. The CDR3 length is 18 residues, termini included. The CDR3 loop is CASSQNRVKILLRNRRGP.

This clonotype occurred many times. The V call is TRBV7-2, the J call TRBJ2-2; 7 nucleotides agree with TRBD1. The trim removed 1 base at V and 7 bases at J, leaving 6 bases unmatched. Germline CDR1 SGHTA, CDR2 FQGNSA. This CDR3 comprises 15 residues. The CDR3 region is CASSLGTGVGGELFF. Here the CDR3 DNA reads TGTGCCAGCAGCTTAGGAACAGGGGTTGGCGGGGAGCTGTTTTTT. The full variable domain, in which reference TRBV7-2 and TRBJ2-2 provide the parts outside the CDR3, is GAGVSQSPSNKVTEKGKDVELRCDPISGHTALYWYRQSLGQGLEFLIYFQGNSAPDKSGLPSDRFSAERTGGSVSTLTIQRTQQEDSAVYLCASSLGTGVGGELFFGEGSRLTVL.

This clonotype was recorded at least ten times. V and J are TRBV9 and TRBJ2-5; D call uncertain. Between the trimmed V and J ends, which lost 0 bases and 0 bases, there was a span of 6 bases. This CDR3 contains 14 residues. Germline lookup yields CDR1 SGDLS and CDR2 YYNGEE. The CDR3 spells CASSVDYNQETQYF. In DNA form, the CDR3 reads TGTGCCAGCAGCGTAGATTACAACCAAGAGACCCAGTACTTC.

This clonotype was counted ten times or more. This sequence joins TRBV10-3 and TRBJ1-1; D not resolved. V lost 1 base and J lost 6, with 9 bases in between. Germline lookup yields CDR1 ENHRY and CDR2 SYGVKD. The CDR3 is made up of 13 amino acids. This chain's CDR3 is CAISEYEASEAFF. The CDR3 nucleotides are TGTGCCATCAGTGAGTACGAAGCATCTGAAGCTTTCTTT.

CDR3 in amino acids: CASSFGLAGAYNEQFF. In DNA, the CDR3 is TGCGCCAGCAGCTTTGGACTAGCGGGAGCCTACAATGAGCAGTTCTTC. The rearrangement joins TRBV5-1 to TRBJ2-1; TRBD2 matches 13 bases. After removal of 2 bases from V and 2 bases from J, the junction contained 1 base not matched to a gene. The germline gives CDR1 SGHRS, CDR2 YFSETQ. The CDR3 contains 16 residues.

This clonotype came up a few times. V usage is TRBV12-3 or TRBV12-4 and J usage is TRBJ2-1, with D perhaps TRBD1 (5 bases). The ends were cut back, 0 bases at V and 4 bases at J, with 10 bases in the middle. CDR3 length: 15 residues. For the CDR3, the DNA is TGTGCCAGCAGTTTAGCGGGGCGGCAGTACAATGAGCAGTTCTTC. Residues: CASSLAGRQYNEQFF.

The genes are TRBV7-3 and TRBJ2-3; TRBD2 aligns across 14 bases. J gave up 1 base and V 4 bases, and 1 base lay outside the gene matches. The germline V gene has CDR1 SGHTA and CDR2 FQGTGA. This CDR3 comprises 16 residues. The CDR3 here is CASSSGLAGGTDTQYF. The CDR3 region has the DNA TGTGCCAGCAGCTCGGGACTAGCGGGAGGCACAGATACGCAGTATTTT. The full variable domain, its missing parts supplied by reference TRBV7-3 and TRBJ2-3, is GAGVSQTPSNKVTEKGKYVELRCDPISGHTALYWYRQSLGQGPEFLIYFQGTGAADDSGLPNDRFFAVRPEGSVSTLKIQRTERGDSAVYLCASSSGLAGGTDTQYFGPGTRLTVL.

The rearrangement joins TRBV6-6 to TRBJ2-7, with 8 bases aligning to TRBD1. CDR1 is MNHNY, CDR2 SVGAGI, per germline (reference sequence). Trimming at V came to 11 bases and at J to 7 bases, leaving 13 bases not matched to a gene. The CDR3 sequence is 13 residues long. CDR3 in amino acids: CAASGQGQGEQYF. The CDR3 DNA reads TGTGCCGCGAGCGGACAGGGACAAGGAGAGCAGTACTTC.

This clonotype was counted between two and nine times. The chain links TRBV30 to TRBJ2-1, with D possibly being TRBD1 (5 bases). The CDR3 length is 14 residues. Trimming pared 7 bases from V and 4 bases from J, leaving 17 bases between. Germline V gives CDR1 GTSNPN, CDR2 SVGIG (reference sequence). CDR3 in DNA: TGTGCCTATTCAGACAGATTTCTTTACAATGAGCAGTTCTTC. It codes for CAYSDRFLYNEQFF. The complete variable domain, with remaining parts taken from reference TRBV30 and TRBJ2-1, reads SQTIHQWPATLVQPVGSPLSLECTVEGTSNPNLYWYRQAAGRGLQLLFYSVGIGQISSEVPQNLSASRPQDRQFILSSKKLLLSDSGFYLCAYSDRFLYNEQFFGPGTRLTVL.

This clonotype was seen repeatedly, ten times or more. The V gene is TRBV10-3, the J gene TRBJ1-5, with D tentatively TRBD1 (6 bases). CDR3 length equals 14 residues. In germline, CDR1 is ENHRY, CDR2 SYGVKD. Trimming took off 3 bases at V and 9 bases at J, with 15 bases between the two ends. In DNA form, the CDR3 reads TGTGCCATCAGTGATAAACAGGGCGAGGGGCCCCAGCATTTT. This translates into CAISDKQGEGPQHF.

This chain uses TRBV11-2 with TRBJ1-2; no clear D. The V and J ends lost 5 bases and 3 bases respectively, with 16 bases between them. The CDR3 is made up of 15 amino acids. Per the germline V gene, CDR1 is SGHAT and CDR2 is FQNNGV. In DNA form, the CDR3 reads TGTGCCAGCAGCCCCCAGAGGGATTCCTACTATGGCTACACCTTC. This gives the protein CASSPQRDSYYGYTF. The full variable domain, with the rest looked up from reference TRBV11-2 and TRBJ1-2, is EAGVAQSPRYKIIEKRQSVAFWCNPISGHATLYWYQQILGQGPKLLIQFQNNGVVDDSQLPKDRFSAERLKGVDSTLKIQPAKLEDSAVYLCASSPQRDSYYGYTFGSGTRLTVV.

This clonotype came up many times. The gene calls are TRBV7-8 and TRBJ2-1; D remains unclear. CDR1 and CDR2 (germline): SGHVS, FQNEAQ. Trimming shortened V by 5 bases and J by 10 bases, and 9 bases separated the two germline ends. CDR3 length: 11 residues. The CDR3 sequence: CASSPAMEQFF. The DNA of the CDR3 is TGTGCCAGCAGCCCGGCGATGGAGCAGTTCTTC.

This clonotype has a count of ten or more. The chain links TRBV7-3 to TRBJ2-1, with D perhaps matching TRBD2 (5 bases). This CDR3 has 14 amino acids. From germline, CDR1 is SGHTA and CDR2 FQGTGA. V shed 3 bases and J shed 10 bases, with 16 bases lying between them. CDR3 amino acids: CASSLNFEGLEQFF. CDR3 DNA sequence: TGTGCCAGCAGCTTGAATTTCGAGGGATTGGAGCAGTTCTTC.

This clonotype was seen repeatedly, ten times or more. The rearrangement links TRBV12-3 or TRBV12-4 to TRBJ2-1, with 8 bases identical to TRBD2. The junction had 2 bases not matched to a gene; V was cut back by 1 base and J by 3 bases. This CDR3 comprises 15 residues. The CDR3 region has the DNA TGTGCCAGCAGTTTAGGACTAGCGTTCTACAATGAGCAGTTCTTC. Its translation is CASSLGLAFYNEQFF.

This clonotype was found many times. V is TRBV20-1 and J is TRBJ2-1, with D perhaps matching TRBD1 or TRBD2 (5 bases each). This CDR3 has 13 amino acids. Deletions cut 3 bases from V and 3 bases from J, with 9 bases between. The V gene's germline CDR1 is DFQATT and CDR2 SNEGSKA (reference sequence). CDR3: CSASGTSYNEQFF. For the CDR3, the DNA is TGCAGTGCTAGCGGGACCAGCTACAATGAGCAGTTCTTC.

This clonotype appeared many times. The chain combines TRBV6-1 with TRBJ2-7, with D unresolved. V dropped 1 base and J dropped 2 bases, with 6 bases sitting between them. This CDR3 comprises 13 residues. Germline V gene data show CDR1 as MNHNS and CDR2 as SASEGT. The chain's CDR3 is CASSEVKPYEQYF. The CDR3 DNA reads as TGTGCCAGCAGTGAAGTCAAACCCTACGAGCAGTACTTC.

In this sample, this clonotype turned up many times. V is TRBV20-1 and J is TRBJ1-1, with D maybe TRBD1 (6 bases). The germline gives CDR1 DFQATT, CDR2 SNEGSKA (reference sequence). The CDR3 spans 12 residues. V dropped 5 bases and J dropped 5 bases, with 12 bases sitting between them. CDR3 in amino acids: CSAYGGGTEAFF. Written as DNA, the CDR3 is TGCAGTGCTTATGGAGGGGGAACTGAAGCTTTCTTT.

This clonotype was detected many times. The genes are TRBV2 and TRBJ2-1, with D possibly matching TRBD2 (5 bases). CDR1 and CDR2 (germline): SNHLY, FYNNEI. The CDR3 contains 13 residues. The V end was cut by 7 bases, the J end by 4 bases, with 11 bases between. The CDR3 coding sequence is TGTGCCAGCACTCCAGCGGTATACAATGAGCAGTTCTTC. It translates to CASTPAVYNEQFF.

This clonotype was observed many times. As DNA, the CDR3 is TGTGCCAGCAGCTTGGGGGGGTATAGCAATCAGCCCCAGCATTTT. Translating gives CASSLGGYSNQPQHF. This chain links TRBV7-9 with TRBJ1-5; the D gene is possibly TRBD1 (5 bases). V shed 3 bases and J shed 0 bases, with 9 bases lying between them. The CDR3 has 15 residues. The germline V gene has CDR1 SEHNR and CDR2 FQNEAQ (reference sequence).

The V gene is TRBV27, the J gene TRBJ1-1, with D possibly TRBD1 on 6 matching bases. The CDR3 has 14 residues. V was trimmed by 8 bases and J by 5 bases, leaving 18 bases between them. The V gene's germline CDR1 is MNHEY and CDR2 SMNVEV (reference sequence). Written as DNA, the CDR3 is TGTGCCAGCTGGGGACAAGCTCCCGGGACTGAAGCTTTCTTT. Its protein is CASWGQAPGTEAFF.

At least ten counts were recorded for this clonotype. The chain links TRBV2 to TRBJ2-1, with TRBD1 identical over 7 bases. The CDR3 length is 14 residues. V dropped 4 bases and J dropped 8; count of bases not matched to a gene: 8. The germline gives CDR1 SNHLY, CDR2 FYNNEI. As DNA, the CDR3 is TGTGCCAGCAGTGCACGGACAGGCAAGGATGAGCAGTTCTTC. Protein product: CASSARTGKDEQFF.